The next 30 T cell receptor beta chains were all read from a single sample in a study of graft-versus-host responses after intestinal transplantation. Generated by immunoSEQ multiplex PCR, the TCRdb table keeps only in-frame clones and is missing some. Of under 100,000 clones listed, 90% are singletons. The sequencing used PBMCs, collected about 440 days after intestinal transplant. The receptors derive from a human patient who received an intestinal transplant, so some T cells may come from the graft donor.

J is TRBJ2-4 and V is TRBV29-1; 7 positions match TRBD2. CDR1 and CDR2 (germline): SQVTM, ANQGSEA. Unmatched junction bases numbered 5, after V lost 3 bases and J lost 9 bases. There are 12 residues in the CDR3. The CDR3 loop reads CSVDSGEGIQYF. CDR3 bases: TGCAGCGTTGATTCCGGGGAGGGCATTCAGTACTTC.

This clone was detected once. This chain uses TRBV7-3 with TRBJ2-5; no definite D call. The V end lost 4 bases, the J end lost 3 bases, and 9 bases lay between the germline ends. The CDR3 loop spans 13 amino acids. Looked up from germline, CDR1 is SGHTA and CDR2 is FQGTGA. CDR3 amino acids: CASSSTVKETQYF. CDR3 nucleotides: TGTGCCAGCAGCTCGACTGTTAAAGAGACCCAGTACTTC. Variable domain in full (rest from reference TRBV7-3 and TRBJ2-5): GAGVSQTPSNKVTEKGKYVELRCDPISGHTALYWYRQSLGQGPEFLIYFQGTGAADDSGLPNDRFFAVRPEGSVSTLKIQRTERGDSAVYLCASSSTVKETQYFGPGTRLLVL.

This rearrangement joins TRBV2 to TRBJ1-5; 8 nucleotides agree with TRBD1. This CDR3 is 13 amino acids long. V lost 6 bases and J lost 7; bases outside the gene matches: 5. Looked up from germline, CDR1 is SNHLY and CDR2 is FYNNEI. The CDR3 is CASREQGGQPQHF. The CDR3 DNA sequence: TGTGCCAGCAGAGAACAGGGGGGGCAGCCCCAGCATTTT.

The gene calls are TRBV7-2 and TRBJ1-1; weak D call: TRBD1 (5 bases). Per germline, CDR1 SGHTA and CDR2 FQGNSA. The CDR3 contains 14 residues. The V and J ends lost 1 base and 2 bases respectively, with 8 bases between them. CDR3 in amino acids: CASSLVGQNTEAFF. CDR3 coding DNA: TGTGCCAGCAGCTTAGTAGGACAAAACACTGAAGCTTTCTTT.

J is TRBJ2-5 and V is TRBV6-5; unclear D gene. The CDR3 spans 12 residues. Trimming stripped 8 bases from V and 1 base from J, with 8 bases between. Per germline, CDR1 MNHEY and CDR2 SVGAGI. This CDR3 is CASAQVQETQYF. For the CDR3, the DNA is TGTGCCAGCGCTCAGGTCCAAGAGACCCAGTACTTC.

This chain connects TRBV18 to TRBJ2-7; 8 bases fit TRBD1. V was clipped by 0 bases and J by 6 bases; unmatched bases: 7. CDR3 length equals 15 residues. Germline V gene sequence: CDR1 KGHSH, CDR2 LQKENI. This CDR3 is CASSPPSTGVSEQYF. In DNA form, the CDR3 reads TGTGCCAGCTCACCACCCTCGACAGGGGTGTCCGAGCAGTACTTC.

The chain carries TRBV6-7 and TRBJ2-3; TRBD1 agrees at 8 bases. TRBV6-7 qualifies as an ORF whose function is uncertain. After removal of 7 bases from V and 0 bases from J, the junction contained 12 bases not matched to a gene. CDR3 length equals 17 residues. DNA of the CDR3: TGTGCCAGCACCCTCAACCCGGACAGGGTCAGCACAGATACGCAGTATTTT. Amino acid sequence: CASTLNPDRVSTDTQYF.

The gene calls are TRBV10-3 and TRBJ2-7; D gene uncertain. Deletions cut 4 bases from V and 2 bases from J, with 9 bases between. CDR1 and CDR2 from the germline V gene are ENHRY and SYGVKD. The CDR3 length is 13 residues. As DNA, the CDR3 is TGTGCCATCAGTGTATGGTTTCCCTACGAGCAGTACTTC. Amino acids: CAISVWFPYEQYF.

This clone has only one observation. V and J are TRBV25-1 and TRBJ1-6, with D maybe TRBD1 (5 bases). Deletions cut 1 base from V and 6 bases from J, with 16 bases between. Germline V CDR1 and CDR2: MGHDK, SYGVNS. This CDR3 has 17 residues. CDR3 loop: CASSESGVGGGNSPLHF. For the CDR3, the DNA is TGTGCCAGCAGTGAATCGGGGGTCGGGGGGGGTAATTCACCCCTCCACTTT.

The chain combines TRBV5-1 with TRBJ1-4; D gene uncertain. Trimming stripped 7 bases from V and 8 bases from J, with 15 bases between. The germline gives CDR1 SGHRS, CDR2 YFSETQ. The CDR3 covers 13 residues. The DNA of the CDR3 is TGCGCCAGCTCCCCCGCTTTCGGGGAAAAACTGTTTTTT. It encodes CASSPAFGEKLFF.

The chain joins TRBV27 to TRBJ1-2; D might be TRBD1 (6 bases). Germline V gene lookup returns CDR1 MNHEY and CDR2 SMNVEV (reference sequence). The CDR3 loop spans 16 amino acids. Trimming pared 4 bases from V and 4 bases from J, leaving 19 bases between. The CDR3 DNA sequence: TGTGCCAGCAGTTCCATCGGGGGGGCGCTGAGCTATGGCTACACCTTC. Protein product: CASSSIGGALSYGYTF.

This chain joins TRBV11-2 and TRBJ2-2; D unresolved. Germline V gene sequence: CDR1 SGHAT, CDR2 FQNNGV. V lost 4 bases, J lost 6 bases, and 6 bases lay in between. This CDR3 is 12 amino acids long. In DNA form, the CDR3 reads TGTGCCAGCAGCTCAAGCCCCGGGGAGCTGTTTTTT. This codes for CASSSSPGELFF.

This chain connects TRBV7-9 to TRBJ2-2; 8 bases fit TRBD1. This CDR3 contains 16 residues. The trim removed 2 bases at V and 1 base at J, leaving 3 bases unmatched. From germline, CDR1 is SEHNR and CDR2 FQNEAQ (reference sequence). The DNA of the CDR3 is TGTGCCAGCAGCTTAAGGACAGGGCAGAACACCGGGGAGCTGTTTTTT. This translates into CASSLRTGQNTGELFF.

This chain connects TRBV2 to TRBJ1-1; D is ambiguous. V dropped 6 bases and J dropped 0 bases, with 11 bases sitting between them. The germline gives CDR1 SNHLY, CDR2 FYNNEI. The CDR3 spans 14 residues. CDR3 sequence (DNA): TGTGCCAGCAGATTTGGCCTGATGAACACTGAAGCTTTCTTT. Residues: CASRFGLMNTEAFF.

The chain couples TRBV6-4 to TRBJ2-3; 8 bases align to TRBD2. This CDR3 region has 15 residues. After removal of 2 bases from V and 2 bases from J, the junction contained 3 bases not matched to a gene. Germline-derived CDR1 and CDR2 are MRHNA and SNTAGT. CDR3 bases: TGTGCCAGCAGTGACGGAGCGGGGGCCACAGATACGCAGTATTTT. Encoded protein: CASSDGAGATDTQYF.

The V call is TRBV9, the J call TRBJ2-1; 9 positions agree with TRBD1. V lost 3 bases and J lost 3; bases outside the gene matches: 7. Germline CDR1 SGDLS, CDR2 YYNGEE. The CDR3 is 16 amino acids. The CDR3, as DNA: TGTGCCAGCAGCGAGCCCGGGACAGGGAGCTACAATGAGCAGTTCTTC. Residues: CASSEPGTGSYNEQFF.

This chain connects TRBV5-1 to TRBJ1-2, with D possibly TRBD1 on 6 matching bases. The CDR3 runs 15 residues. The V gene's germline CDR1 is SGHRS and CDR2 YFSETQ. V was cut by 0 bases and J by 4 bases, with 13 bases left in between. The chain's CDR3 is CASSLVGLRGYGYTF. CDR3 coding DNA: TGCGCCAGCAGCTTGGTGGGGCTCAGGGGCTATGGCTACACCTTC. Based on the CDR3 plus reference TRBV5-1 and TRBJ1-2, the full variable domain is KAGVTQTPRYLIKTRGQQVTLSCSPISGHRSVSWYQQTPGQGLQFLFEYFSETQRNKGNFPGRFSGRQFSNSRSEMNVSTLELGDSALYLCASSLVGLRGYGYTFGSGTRLTVV.

This clone was counted once. Written as DNA, the CDR3 is TGCGCCAGCAGCCAAGTCCCCCCTCCCTCCTACGAGCAGTACTTC. This translates into CASSQVPPPSYEQYF. This chain connects TRBV4-1 to TRBJ2-5, with D uncertain. TRBJ2-7 explains the end of the DNA better; the J call may be wrong. CDR3 size: 15 residues. The germline CDR1 and CDR2 sequences are MGHRA and YSYEKL.

V is TRBV7-3 and J is TRBJ1-4; possible D gene TRBD1, 6 bases. The CDR3 contains 15 residues. Looked up from germline, CDR1 is SGHTA and CDR2 is FQGTGA. Trimming took 3 bases from V and 8 from J, leaving 16 bases between them. DNA for the CDR3: TGTGCCAGCAGCTTCCTTGGGGGCCCCGGGGAAAAACTGTTTTTT. Translating it yields CASSFLGGPGEKLFF.

A few counts support this clone. This chain uses TRBV11-2 with TRBJ2-5; D possibly corresponds to TRBD1 (5 bases). Trimming removed 3 bases at V and 1 base at J, with 6 bases between. Germline V CDR1 and CDR2: SGHAT, FQNNGV. CDR3 length: 13 amino acids. The CDR3 DNA is TGTGCCAGCAGCTTCAGGGTCCAAGAGACCCAGTACTTC. Its translation is CASSFRVQETQYF. The complete variable domain, with remaining parts taken from reference TRBV11-2 and TRBJ2-5, reads EAGVAQSPRYKIIEKRQSVAFWCNPISGHATLYWYQQILGQGPKLLIQFQNNGVVDDSQLPKDRFSAERLKGVDSTLKIQPAKLEDSAVYLCASSFRVQETQYFGPGTRLLVL.

The chain recombines TRBV11-2 with TRBJ1-1; no clear D. V was pared by 5 bases and J by 5 bases, with 12 bases between. This CDR3 has 13 residues. The germline gives CDR1 SGHAT, CDR2 FQNNGV. The CDR3 protein is CASSPLGGTEAFF. In DNA, the CDR3 is TGTGCCAGCAGCCCCCTTGGAGGGACTGAAGCTTTCTTT.

This rearrangement joins TRBV15 to TRBJ1-4; D not resolved. The CDR3 has 16 residues. CDR1 and CDR2 from the germline V gene are LNHNV and YYDKDF (reference sequence). Trimming pared 1 base from V and 2 bases from J, leaving 11 bases between. DNA for the CDR3: TGTGCCACCAGCAGAGTGGGAGGGTCGACTAATGAAAAACTGTTTTTT. Protein: CATSRVGGSTNEKLFF.

V usage is TRBV7-8 and J usage is TRBJ1-5; possibly TRBD1 for D (5 bases). This CDR3 comprises 13 residues. CDR1 SGHVS and CDR2 FQNEAQ come from the germline V gene. The V and J ends lost 3 bases and 7 bases respectively, with 10 bases between them. CDR3 amino acids: CASSLDKIQPQHF. CDR3 nucleotide sequence: TGTGCCAGCAGCTTGGACAAAATCCAGCCCCAGCATTTT.

The chain recombines TRBV10-3 with TRBJ1-2; maybe TRBD1 (5 bases). The CDR3 extends over 14 amino acids. V shed 6 bases and J shed 4 bases, with 15 bases lying between them. Germline-derived CDR1 and CDR2 are ENHRY and SYGVKD. This CDR3 reads CAIRKGLAGYGYTF. The CDR3 nucleotides read TGTGCCATCAGAAAGGGGCTGGCGGGCTATGGCTACACCTTC.

As to this clone: One junction end disagrees with the germline gene, perhaps due to a read error. This sample also contains other DNA sequences that code for the same CDR3. The V call is TRBV10-3, the J call TRBJ1-1; no reliable D call. Germline V gene data show CDR1 as ENHRY and CDR2 as SYGVKD. This CDR3 spans 11 amino acids. The CDR3 coding sequence is TGTGCCATCAGTGAGAGTACTGAAGCCTTCTTT. It translates to CAISESTEAFF.

The chain couples TRBV5-1 to TRBJ1-6; the D is unclear. Trimming stripped 4 bases from V and 0 bases from J, with 14 bases between. Germline V gene lookup returns CDR1 SGHRS and CDR2 YFSETQ. The CDR3 contains 17 residues. The CDR3, as DNA: TGCGCCAGCAGCCCCGGGTTCCTGAGCTCCTATAATTCACCCCTCCACTTT. Protein sequence: CASSPGFLSSYNSPLHF.

The genes are TRBV11-3 and TRBJ2-3, with D perhaps TRBD2 (5 bases). Trimming shortened V by 5 bases and J by 1 base, and 10 bases separated the two germline ends. From germline, CDR1 is SGHNT and CDR2 YENEEA. The CDR3 totals 14 residues. CDR3 loop: CASSLGRGTDTQYF. The CDR3 bases are TGTGCCAGCAGCCTCGGGCGGGGCACAGATACGCAGTATTTT.

The chain combines TRBV11-2 with TRBJ1-2; 12 bases line up with TRBD1. There are 15 residues in the CDR3. Trimming at V came to 0 bases and at J to 8 bases, leaving 4 bases not matched to a gene. CDR1 and CDR2 from the germline V gene are SGHAT and FQNNGV. The CDR3 region has the DNA TGTGCCAGCAGCTTAGATCGGGGGACAGGGGGCGGCTACACCTTC. Its protein product is CASSLDRGTGGGYTF. The whole variable domain, filled in from reference TRBV11-2 and TRBJ1-2, reads EAGVAQSPRYKIIEKRQSVAFWCNPISGHATLYWYQQILGQGPKLLIQFQNNGVVDDSQLPKDRFSAERLKGVDSTLKIQPAKLEDSAVYLCASSLDRGTGGGYTFGSGTRLTVV.

This chain links TRBV7-3 with TRBJ2-5; no clear D. The V gene lost 2 bases and the J gene lost 1 base, with 5 bases spanning the gap. Looked up from germline, CDR1 is SGHTA and CDR2 is FQGTGA. This CDR3 has 13 residues. The CDR3, as DNA: TGTGCCAGCAGCTTATTCATCCAAGAGACCCAGTACTTC. Its translation is CASSLFIQETQYF.

For the CDR3, the DNA is TGTGCCAGCAGTTTATACGGGTATGGCTACACCTTC. Translated: CASSLYGYGYTF. V gene TRBV28 combines with J gene TRBJ1-2; D is undetermined. Germline V gene lookup returns CDR1 MDHEN and CDR2 SYDVKM. CDR3 length equals 12 residues. The germline V and J ends were trimmed by 1 base and 5 bases, with 5 bases remaining between them.